This TCR beta chain was recorded in a study of regulatory T cells in long-lasting Graves disease. Points from the study as a whole: Newly diagnosed Graves' patients exceeded persistent ones in TCR diversity.

Concerning this clonotype itself: Its antigen is not identified.

Arm-PCR of CDR3 regions with iRepertoire HTBI primers generated TCR beta libraries. TCRdb fed the multiplex PCR reads into MiXCR, producing one record per CDR3 protein. The repertoire has roughly 560,000 distinct CDR3 sequences, 12% of them found once; the top ten carry approximately 9.6%. Regarding time point: newly diagnosed GD, antithyroid drugs for less than 3 months. The authors made the TCR library using RNA they extracted from PBMCs. Graves' disease diagnosis used American Thyroid Association guidelines. The CDR3 contains 19 residues. V lost 4 bases to trimming and J lost 6 bases; unmatched junction nucleotides: 16. The V gene's germline CDR1 is MDHEN and CDR2 SYDVKM. This same sample was also part of a study on T cells in Graves' hyperthyroidism and ophthalmopathy.

The chain recombines TRBV28 with TRBJ2-2, with 11 bases fitting TRBD1. This clonotype was sampled from a woman in her twenties or thirties with Graves disease. The sample in question was peripheral blood mononuclear cells (PBMCs), obtained at new diagnosis, from a patient treated with antithyroid drugs. In DNA form, the CDR3 reads TGTGCCAGCAGTTCAAACGTACGGACAGGGGGCGCGTTTTCCGGGGAGCTGTTTTTT. It codes for CASSSNVRTGGAFSGELFF.